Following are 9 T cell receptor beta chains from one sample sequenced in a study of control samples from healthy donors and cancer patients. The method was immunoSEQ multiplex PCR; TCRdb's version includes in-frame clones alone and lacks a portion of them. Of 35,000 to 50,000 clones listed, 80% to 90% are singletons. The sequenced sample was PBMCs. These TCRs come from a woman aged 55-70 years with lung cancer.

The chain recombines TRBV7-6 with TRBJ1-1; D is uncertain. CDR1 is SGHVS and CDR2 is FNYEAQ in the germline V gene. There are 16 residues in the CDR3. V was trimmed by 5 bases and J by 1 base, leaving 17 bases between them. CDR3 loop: CASSPRQAGGNTEAFF. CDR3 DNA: TGTGCCAGCAGCCCTCGACAAGCGGGAGGGAACACTGAAGCTTTCTTT.

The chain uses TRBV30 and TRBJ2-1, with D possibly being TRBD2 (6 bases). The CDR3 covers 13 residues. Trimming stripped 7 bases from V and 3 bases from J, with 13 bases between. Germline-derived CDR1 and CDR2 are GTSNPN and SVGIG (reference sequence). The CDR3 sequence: CAFRLGLYNEQFF. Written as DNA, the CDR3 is TGTGCCTTCCGACTAGGCCTCTACAATGAGCAGTTCTTC. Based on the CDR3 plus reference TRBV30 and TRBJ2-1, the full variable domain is SQTIHQWPATLVQPVGSPLSLECTVEGTSNPNLYWYRQAAGRGLQLLFYSVGIGQISSEVPQNLSASRPQDRQFILSSKKLLLSDSGFYLCAFRLGLYNEQFFGPGTRLTVL.

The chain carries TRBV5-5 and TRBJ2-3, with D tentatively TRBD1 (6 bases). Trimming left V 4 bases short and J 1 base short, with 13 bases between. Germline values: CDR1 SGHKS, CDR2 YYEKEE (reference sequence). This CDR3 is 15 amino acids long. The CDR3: CASSPGTYRTDTQYF. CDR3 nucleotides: TGTGCCAGCAGCCCGGGGACATATCGCACAGATACGCAGTATTTT.

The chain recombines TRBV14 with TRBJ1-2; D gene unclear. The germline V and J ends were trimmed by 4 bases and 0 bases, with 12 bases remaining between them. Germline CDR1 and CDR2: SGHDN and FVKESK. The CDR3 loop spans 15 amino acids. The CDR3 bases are TGTGCCAGCAGCCTCACCCCAGGACCTAACTATGGCTACACCTTC. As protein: CASSLTPGPNYGYTF.

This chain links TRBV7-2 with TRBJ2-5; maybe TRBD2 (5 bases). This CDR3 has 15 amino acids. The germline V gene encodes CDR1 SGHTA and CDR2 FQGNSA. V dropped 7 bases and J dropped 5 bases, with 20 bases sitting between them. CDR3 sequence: CASTSGGSEGETQYF. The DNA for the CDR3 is TGTGCCAGCACCTCAGGCGGTAGCGAGGGCGAGACCCAGTACTTC. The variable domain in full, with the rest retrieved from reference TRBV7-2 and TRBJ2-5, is GAGVSQSPSNKVTEKGKDVELRCDPISGHTALYWYRQSLGQGLEFLIYFQGNSAPDKSGLPSDRFSAERTGGSVSTLTIQRTQQEDSAVYLCASTSGGSEGETQYFGPGTRLLVL.

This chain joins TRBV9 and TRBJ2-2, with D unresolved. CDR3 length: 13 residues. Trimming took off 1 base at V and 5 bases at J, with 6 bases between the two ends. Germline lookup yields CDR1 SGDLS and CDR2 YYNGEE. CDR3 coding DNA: TGTGCCAGCAGCGTAAGTGGGACCGGGGAGCTGTTTTTT. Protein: CASSVSGTGELFF. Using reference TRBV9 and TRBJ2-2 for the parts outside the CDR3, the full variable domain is DSGVTQTPKHLITATGQRVTLRCSPRSGDLSVYWYQQSLDQGLQFLIQYYNGEERAKGNILERFSAQQFPDLHSELNLSSLELGDSALYFCASSVSGTGELFFGEGSRLTVL.

In DNA form, the CDR3 reads TGTGCCAGTAGTACTAGCGGGTGGAGCTCCTACAATGAGCAGTTCTTC. Its translation is CASSTSGWSSYNEQFF. The chain carries TRBV19 and TRBJ2-1; 8 positions match TRBD2. The CDR3 loop spans 16 amino acids. CDR1 and CDR2 (germline): LNHDA, SQIVND (reference sequence). Trimming cost V 4 bases and J 0 bases; bases outside gene matches: 5. Combining the CDR3 with reference TRBV19 and TRBJ2-1 gives the whole variable domain DGGITQSPKYLFRKEGQNVTLSCEQNLNHDAMYWYRQDPGQGLRLIYYSQIVNDFQKGDIAEGYSVSREKKESFPLTVTSAQKNPTAFYLCASSTSGWSSYNEQFFGPGTRLTVL.

The CDR3 nucleotides are TGTGCCAGCAGCGGGACTAGCGGGAGCGTGAATGAGCAGTTCTTC. It translates to CASSGTSGSVNEQFF. The chain is built from TRBV9 and TRBJ2-1; 13 nucleotides agree with TRBD2. The CDR3 loop spans 15 amino acids. CDR1 and CDR2 from the germline V gene are SGDLS and YYNGEE. J was trimmed by 7 bases and V by 3 bases; bases with no gene match: 4.

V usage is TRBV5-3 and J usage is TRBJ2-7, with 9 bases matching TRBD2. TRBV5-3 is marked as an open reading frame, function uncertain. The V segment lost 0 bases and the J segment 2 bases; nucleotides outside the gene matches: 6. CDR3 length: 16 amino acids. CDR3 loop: CARSLVAGATPYEQYF. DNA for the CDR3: TGTGCCAGAAGCTTGGTAGCGGGAGCAACCCCCTACGAGCAGTACTTC.